This T cell receptor beta chain was captured by sequencing in a study of T-cell reconstitution after alpha-beta-depleted transplantation in children (dated by TCRdb to 2015 to 2016). Regarding the research as a whole: Using TCR repertoire profiling, the study quantitatively followed how T-cell immune reconstitution unfolded in children after TCRalphabeta/CD19-depleted allogeneic hematopoietic cell transplantation. The paper as a whole reports these results and caveats: Over the following months the frequencies of hyperexpanded clones went down, and after one year T-cell counts and TCRbeta diversity were mostly credited to newly produced T cells. In some patients, the high TCRbeta diversity seen at day 60 was put down to recipient T cells and intrathymic progenitors that had survived conditioning. Apparently early alphabetaT-cell count recovery about two months after transplant reportedly relied on only several hundred rapidly expanded clones derived from non-depleted graft cells.

The treatment or condition label for this specimen denotes: allogeneic hematopoietic cell transplantation with graft depleted of TCRalphabeta T cells and CD19 B cells. Transplant recipients were children who received TCRalphabeta/CD19-depleted allogeneic hematopoietic cell grafts. The library was made by PCR. Reads for this sample came from an Illumina HiSeq 2500. To normalize quantification of the TCRbeta repertoire, the TCR libraries were built with molecular barcoding that relied on unique molecular identifiers. In TCRdb, the public reads were trimmed at Q25 with fastp and aligned with MiXCR, with productive beta chains retained. Every entry covers one CDR3 protein and lists the most common genes and DNA from its rows. Present in this sample are hundreds of thousands of distinct CDR3 sequences, around 13% of which were seen just once. 2.2% of the sample rests with the top ten. CDR3 length: 15 amino acids, cysteine to phenylalanine. Left in the record is the CDR3 DNA by itself, 45 bases read in frame from the first base. V sheds 0 bases and J sheds 18 bases, leaving 21 bases between their ends. The germline V gene encodes CDR1 LNHNV and CDR2 YYDKDF (reference sequence).

This clonotype turned up a few times. No cognate antigen has been identified for it. It has no much larger one-base neighbor in the sample; base qualities were not kept. Sequenced here: PBMCs, mostly from graft donor cells, sampled 360 days after TCRalphabeta/CD19-depleted stem cell transplant. Recombination connected TRBV15 to TRBJ2-6, with no confidently assigned D gene. This sequence was found in a male patient between 10 and 17 years old who had a stem cell transplant for acute myeloid leukemia, so the T cells may come from the graft donor. The CDR3 reads CATSRDPLVSNVGTF. The sequenced DNA is TGTGCCACCAGCAGAGACCCCCTGGTGTCCAACGTTGGGACTTTC. The reference TRBV15 and TRBJ2-6 proteins fill in what lies around the CDR3, so the full variable domain reads DAMVIQNPRYQVTQFGKPVTLSCSQTLNHNVMYWYQQKSSQAPKLLFHYYDKDFNNEADTPDNFQSRRPNTSFCFLDIRSPGLGDTAMYLCATSRDPLVSNVGTFGAGSRLTVL.